This passage covers 29 T cell receptor beta chains from one sample sequenced in a study of blood T cells in healthy people across ages. A second about 7 to 11 cycle PCR used barcoded and J-beta primers. TCRdb re-analysed the 5' RACE reads in MiXCR, keeping a single row per CDR3 protein. The sample shows some 1.1 million distinct CDR3 sequences, 30% to 40% of them seen only once. Sequenced input: blood. The receptors here all came from a man aged 18 to 29 in good health.

The chain recombines TRBV12-3 or TRBV12-4 with TRBJ2-3; TRBD2 might be the D (7 bases). CDR3 size: 16 residues. Between the trimmed V and J ends, which lost 1 base and 5 bases, there was a span of 16 bases. CDR3 nucleotide sequence: TGTGCCAGCAGTTTAGAAGGGGGGGGGCCAGGAGATACGCAGTATTTT. The encoded protein is CASSLEGGGPGDTQYF.

In this sample, this clonotype turned up a few times. This sequence joins TRBV27 and TRBJ2-3; D not resolved. Deletions cut 6 bases from V and 2 bases from J, with 21 bases between. The germline gives CDR1 MNHEY, CDR2 SMNVEV (reference sequence). The CDR3 consists of 17 residues. The CDR3 bases are TGTGCCAGCAGCCCACCCCAGAGGCAGGAATTCACAGATACGCAGTATTTT. Protein: CASSPPQRQEFTDTQYF.

With respect to this clonotype: Given a much more abundant clone one base away, this may be a read error. The rearrangement joins TRBV29-1 to TRBJ2-5; 14 positions match TRBD2. Germline trimming cut 6 bases from V and 11 bases from J; bases unmatched to any gene: 20. CDR1 SQVTM and CDR2 ANQGSEA come from the germline V gene. This CDR3 region has 17 residues. The DNA of the CDR3 is TGCAGCGTCGGGACTAGCGGGGGTAGAATCTCCCGGAATGAGCAGTACTTC. Its protein product is CSVGTSGGRISRNEQYF.

The J gene is TRBJ1-2, the V gene TRBV7-9, with D hard to call. CDR3 length: 14 amino acids. V lost 5 bases and J 4 bases, leaving 14 bases between the germline ends. Germline V gives CDR1 SEHNR, CDR2 FQNEAQ (reference sequence). CDR3 sequence: CASSDGGNPYGYTF. The CDR3 DNA sequence: TGTGCCAGCAGCGACGGAGGGAATCCCTATGGCTACACCTTC.

The chain combines TRBV24-1 with TRBJ2-3; 9 bases match TRBD1. J gave up 1 base and V 0 bases, and 1 base lay outside the gene matches. The germline V gene encodes CDR1 KGHDR and CDR2 SFDVKD. The CDR3 extends over 16 amino acids. Here the CDR3 DNA reads TGTGCCACCAGTGATTTGAGGACAGGGGGCACAGATACGCAGTATTTT. Its protein product is CATSDLRTGGTDTQYF.

V is TRBV27 and J is TRBJ1-5; the D is unclear. The CDR3 runs to 17 residues. Germline values: CDR1 MNHEY, CDR2 SMNVEV (reference sequence). The germline V and J ends were trimmed by 4 bases and 1 base, with 17 bases remaining between them. CDR3 nucleotide sequence: TGTGCCAGCAGTTCAAGGGTAGGGAGAACCAGCAATCAGCCCCAGCATTTT. Its translation: CASSSRVGRTSNQPQHF.

This chain links TRBV7-2 with TRBJ1-3, with D uncertain. Trimming took off 1 base at V and 0 bases at J, with 10 bases between the two ends. Germline CDR1 reads SGHTA; CDR2 reads FQGNSA. This CDR3 spans 16 amino acids. CDR3 residues: CASSLGSDPSGNTIYF. For the CDR3, the DNA is TGTGCCAGCAGCTTAGGCTCTGATCCCTCTGGAAACACCATATATTTT.

The genes are TRBV6-2 or TRBV6-3 and TRBJ2-7; D not resolved. The CDR3 has 14 amino acids. Germline lookup yields CDR1 MNHEY and CDR2 SVGEGT. The V end was cut by 0 bases, the J end by 3 bases, with 9 bases between. CDR3 residues: CASSYSTVGYEQYF. The CDR3 DNA reads as TGTGCCAGCAGTTACTCAACAGTTGGCTACGAGCAGTACTTC.

The rearrangement uses TRBV20-1 and TRBJ2-7; 8 bases agree with TRBD2. J was trimmed by 3 bases and V by 6 bases; bases with no gene match: 7. This CDR3 has 13 residues. Germline CDR1 is DFQATT and CDR2 is SNEGSKA (reference sequence). Here the CDR3 reads CSASGGSNYEQYF. The CDR3 nucleotides are TGCAGTGCGAGCGGGGGTTCGAACTACGAGCAGTACTTC.

A remark on this clonotype: At one end, the junction sequence differs from germline, possibly due to a read error. The chain is built from TRBV27 and TRBJ1-2; D remains ambiguous. Germline CDR1 is MNHEY and CDR2 is SMNVEV (reference sequence). The CDR3 runs 15 residues. The CDR3 sequence is CVSSLSEGFGYGYTF. The DNA of the CDR3 is TGTGTCAGCAGTTTATCCGAGGGTTTCGGCTATGGCTACACCTTC.

The chain employs TRBV6-2 or TRBV6-3 and TRBJ2-2; either TRBD1 or TRBD2 may fit D (5 bases each). From germline, CDR1 is MNHEY and CDR2 SVGEGT. The CDR3 covers 14 residues. The ends were cut back, 10 bases at V and 3 bases at J, with 15 bases in the middle. CDR3 in DNA: TGTGCCATCTCCGAGGGGTTTGACACCGGGGAGCTGTTTTTT. Its protein is CAISEGFDTGELFF.

This clonotype was picked up a small number of times. The rearrangement links TRBV20-1 to TRBJ1-1, with D maybe TRBD1 (5 bases). The germline gives CDR1 DFQATT, CDR2 SNEGSKA (reference sequence). CDR3 length: 15 amino acids. V was trimmed by 3 bases and J by 1 base, leaving 15 bases between them. The CDR3 nucleotides are TGCAGTGCTAGTAAGGGATGGGGCCCGAACACTGAAGCTTTCTTT. It yields the protein CSASKGWGPNTEAFF.

This clonotype has only a few counts. This chain links TRBV5-1 with TRBJ1-2, with D possibly TRBD1 on 5 matching bases. V shed 4 bases and J shed 4 bases, with 11 bases lying between them. CDR3 length: 13 residues. Germline CDR1 is SGHRS and CDR2 is YFSETQ. CDR3 sequence reads: CASSPRETYGYTF. The CDR3 coding sequence is TGCGCCAGCAGCCCCAGGGAGACCTATGGCTACACCTTC.

This clonotype appeared a few times. V is TRBV27 and J is TRBJ1-2, with 8 nucleotides matching TRBD1. This CDR3 has 16 residues. After removal of 4 bases from V and 4 bases from J, the junction contained 11 bases not matched to a gene. From germline, CDR1 is MNHEY and CDR2 SMNVEV (reference sequence). The CDR3 here is CASSSPDRANSYGYTF. The CDR3 DNA reads TGTGCCAGCAGTTCCCCGGACAGGGCGAACTCCTATGGCTACACCTTC.

The rearrangement links TRBV20-1 to TRBJ1-2; TRBD1 might be the D (6 bases). The CDR3 runs 12 residues. Germline V gives CDR1 DFQATT, CDR2 SNEGSKA (reference sequence). The ends were cut back, 6 bases at V and 5 bases at J, with 13 bases in the middle. The CDR3 loop is CSAGEGGYGYTF. The CDR3, as DNA: TGCAGTGCCGGGGAGGGGGGTTATGGCTACACCTTC.

On this clonotype itself: Germline is not matched at one junction end, which may reflect a read error. This chain uses TRBV4-2 with TRBJ1-5; D uncertain. Germline CDR1 reads LGHNA; CDR2 reads YNFKEQ. CDR3 length: 15 residues. CDR3 loop: CASSQDTGPNQPRHF. CDR3 sequence (DNA): TGTGCCAGCAGCCAGGATACGGGTCCTAATCAGCCCCGGCATTTT.

The rearrangement links TRBV10-3 to TRBJ2-3; 9 bases map to TRBD1. Germline V CDR1 and CDR2: ENHRY, SYGVKD. V lost 4 bases, J lost 0 bases, and 17 bases stayed unmatched. CDR3 length equals 20 residues. CDR3 bases: TGTGCCATCAGTGGGCTTATGGGACAGGGAGGACGGGAAAGCACAGATACGCAGTATTTT. This codes for CAISGLMGQGGRESTDTQYF.

A few counts support this clonotype. The rearrangement links TRBV7-2 to TRBJ1-1; D is unresolved. Trimming removed 5 bases at V and 6 bases at J, with 13 bases between. Germline V CDR1 and CDR2: SGHTA, FQGNSA. The CDR3 has 13 residues. CDR3 residues: CASSATWDAEAFF. The CDR3 DNA follows: TGTGCCAGCAGCGCCACCTGGGATGCTGAAGCTTTCTTT.

This clonotype appeared a few times. The chain recombines TRBV7-2 with TRBJ2-7; the D gene is possibly TRBD2 (5 bases). This CDR3 comprises 13 residues. V gave up 5 bases and J gave up 4 bases, with 12 bases separating them. Germline V gene data show CDR1 as SGHTA and CDR2 as FQGNSA. This chain's CDR3 is CASSGRTGYEQYF. The CDR3 nucleotides are TGTGCCAGCAGCGGACGGACTGGTTACGAGCAGTACTTC.

The chain joins TRBV7-3 to TRBJ2-5; 9 positions match TRBD2. The germline V gene has CDR1 SGHTA and CDR2 FQGTGA. Unmatched junction bases numbered 7, after V lost 3 bases and J lost 5 bases. The CDR3 sequence is 15 residues long. Written as DNA, the CDR3 is TGTGCCAGCAGCTTTCTAGCGGGGCCTACGGAGACCCAGTACTTC. Protein: CASSFLAGPTETQYF.

This clonotype showed up many times. The gene calls are TRBV20-1 and TRBJ2-3, with 9 nucleotides matching TRBD2. The V segment lost 6 bases and the J segment 2 bases; nucleotides outside the gene matches: 9. CDR3 length: 15 amino acids. Looked up from germline, CDR1 is DFQATT and CDR2 is SNEGSKA (reference sequence). The chain's CDR3 is CSAQRSSGNTDTQYF. The CDR3 DNA sequence: TGCAGTGCCCAGAGGTCTAGCGGGAACACAGATACGCAGTATTTT.

In this sample, this clonotype turned up once. This chain joins TRBV20-1 and TRBJ2-2, with 9 bases identical to TRBD1. The CDR3 is 15 residues long. Trimming removed 5 bases from V and 2 bases from J; junction bases left unmatched: 6. Looked up from germline, CDR1 is DFQATT and CDR2 is SNEGSKA (reference sequence). The CDR3 bases are TGCAGTGCTGCGGGACAGGGTTTTAACACCGGGGAGCTGTTTTTT. Amino acid sequence: CSAAGQGFNTGELFF.

J is TRBJ2-4 and V is TRBV12-5, with 7 bases fitting TRBD1. The CDR3 is 14 residues long. Germline V lookup: CDR1 LGHNT, CDR2 FRNRAP. With 6 bases clipped from V and 8 bases from J, the junction kept 10 bases outside the gene matches. In DNA form, the CDR3 reads TGTGCTAGTGGCCGTACAGGGGCCTGGGACATTCAGTACTTC. Its protein is CASGRTGAWDIQYF. Together with reference TRBV12-5 and TRBJ2-4, the CDR3 gives the full variable domain: DARVTQTPRHKVTEMGQEVTMRCQPILGHNTVFWYRQTMMQGLELLAYFRNRAPLDDSGMPKDRFSAEMPDATLATLKIQPSEPRDSAVYFCASGRTGAWDIQYFGAGTRLSVL.

The gene calls are TRBV12-3 or TRBV12-4 and TRBJ1-2, with TRBD1 matching over 7 bases. The junction had 13 bases not matched to a gene; V was cut back by 7 bases and J by 11 bases. The CDR3 totals 13 residues. This CDR3 is CASTESAGQSYTF. The CDR3 DNA reads as TGTGCCAGCACCGAGTCGGCGGGACAGAGTTACACCTTC.

This clonotype has more than one count but fewer than ten. This chain uses TRBV7-8 with TRBJ2-7; the D gene is possibly TRBD1 (6 bases). Germline assignment: CDR1 SGHVS and CDR2 FQNEAQ. Trimming cost V 2 bases and J 1 base, with 12 bases left between them. The CDR3 extends over 15 amino acids. The CDR3 DNA sequence: TGTGCCAGCAGCTTATACGGACAGCTTTCCTACGAGCAGTACTTC. Encoded protein: CASSLYGQLSYEQYF.

This rearrangement joins TRBV7-3 to TRBJ2-1; 9 nucleotides align to TRBD2. The CDR3 has 17 residues. V trimming: 0 bases; J trimming: 2 bases; junction bases outside the gene matches: 5. Per the germline V gene, CDR1 is SGHTA and CDR2 is FQGTGA. The DNA of the CDR3 is TGTGCCAGCAGCTTAACGGCTAGCGGGGAGGCCTACAATGAGCAGTTCTTC. Its translation is CASSLTASGEAYNEQFF.

The chain combines TRBV6-2 or TRBV6-3 with TRBJ1-1, with D hard to call. Germline V lookup: CDR1 MNHEY, CDR2 SVGEGT. Between the trimmed V and J ends, which lost 8 bases and 5 bases, there was a span of 9 bases. The CDR3 consists of 11 residues. The CDR3 here is CASGEATEAFF. DNA of the CDR3: TGTGCCAGCGGGGAGGCGACTGAAGCTTTCTTT.

This chain uses TRBV6-2 or TRBV6-3 with TRBJ2-2; D tentatively fits TRBD1 or TRBD2 (5 bases each). Germline values: CDR1 MNHEY, CDR2 SVGEGT. V gave up 6 bases and J gave up 1 base, with 9 bases separating them. The CDR3 loop spans 14 amino acids. CDR3 sequence reads: CASRPGRNTGELFF. The CDR3 DNA follows: TGTGCCAGCAGGCCAGGGAGGAACACCGGGGAGCTGTTTTTT.

V is TRBV5-1 and J is TRBJ2-1, with TRBD1 as a possible D gene (6 bases). CDR1 is SGHRS, CDR2 YFSETQ, per germline. The ends were cut back, 3 bases at V and 13 bases at J, with 17 bases in the middle. The CDR3 has 13 residues. CDR3 amino acids: CASSYRDQETQFF. The CDR3 DNA reads TGCGCCAGCAGCTACAGGGACCAAGAGACCCAGTTCTTC.